A single TCR beta chain is shown here with its context. The V and J ends lost 0 bases and 3 bases respectively, with 12 bases between them. Germline V CDR1 and CDR2: KGHSH, LQKENI. The CDR3 length is 16 residues. These data originate in a study of blood T cell repertoires in COVID-19. Study context: The origin of the acute and convalescent COVID-19 samples was the United States, Italy and Spain. The analysed material was cDNA or gDNA that came from T cells, B-cell-depleted T cells, or PBMCs.

As handled by the study authors: Amplification of reference gene primers provided the estimated nucleated cell counts. The table came from immunoSEQ multiplex PCR; TCRdb's copy has only in-frame clones and leaves some out. That table is the source of V, J and clone size, and D and trimming were worked out from the DNA. The sample includes some 120,000 clones, around 80% seen only once; the top ten take less than 15%. Sequencing used peripheral blood. This rearrangement joins TRBV18 to TRBJ2-4, with a weak D call TRBD2 (5 bases). The sequence was collected from a woman aged 55 to 70 with acute or convalescent COVID-19. CDR3 residues: CASSPPNSDVKNIQYF. CDR3 sequence (DNA): TGTGCCAGCTCACCACCGAATAGCGACGTCAAAAACATTCAGTACTTC.